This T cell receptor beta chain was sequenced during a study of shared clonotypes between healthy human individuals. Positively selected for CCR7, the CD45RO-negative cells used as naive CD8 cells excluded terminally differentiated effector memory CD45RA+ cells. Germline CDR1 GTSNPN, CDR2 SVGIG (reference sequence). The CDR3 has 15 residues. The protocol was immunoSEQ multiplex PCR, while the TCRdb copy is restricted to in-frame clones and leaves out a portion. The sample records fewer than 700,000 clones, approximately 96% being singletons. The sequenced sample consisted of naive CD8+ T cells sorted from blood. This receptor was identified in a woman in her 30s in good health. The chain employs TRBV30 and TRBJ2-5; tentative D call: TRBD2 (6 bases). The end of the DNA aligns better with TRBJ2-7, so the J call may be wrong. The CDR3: CAWSVPGLSNYEQYF. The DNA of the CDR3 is TGTGCCTGGAGTGTTCCGGGACTTTCCAACTACGAGCAGTACTTC.